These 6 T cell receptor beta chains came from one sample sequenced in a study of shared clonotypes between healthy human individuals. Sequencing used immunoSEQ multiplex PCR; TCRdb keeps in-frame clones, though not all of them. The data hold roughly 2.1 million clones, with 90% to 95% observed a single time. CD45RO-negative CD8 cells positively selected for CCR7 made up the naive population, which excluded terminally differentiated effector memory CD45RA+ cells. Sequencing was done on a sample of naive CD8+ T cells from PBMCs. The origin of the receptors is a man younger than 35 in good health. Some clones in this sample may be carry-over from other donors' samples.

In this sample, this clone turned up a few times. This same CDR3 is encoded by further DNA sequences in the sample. The CDR3 is CASSPGGNYGYTF. The CDR3 DNA reads as TGCGCCAGCAGCCCAGGTGGGAACTATGGCTACACCTTC. V usage is TRBV4-1 and J usage is TRBJ1-2; unclear D gene. This CDR3 is 13 amino acids long. Trimming removed 4 bases from V and 2 bases from J, with 8 bases in between. CDR1 and CDR2 (germline): MGHRA, YSYEKL.

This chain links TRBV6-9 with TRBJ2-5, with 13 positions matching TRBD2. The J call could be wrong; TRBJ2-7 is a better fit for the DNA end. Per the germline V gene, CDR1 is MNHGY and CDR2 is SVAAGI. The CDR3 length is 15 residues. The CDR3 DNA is TGTGCCAGCAGTTTCTTTAGGACTAGCGGGAGCGAGCAGTACTTC. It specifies CASSFFRTSGSEQYF.

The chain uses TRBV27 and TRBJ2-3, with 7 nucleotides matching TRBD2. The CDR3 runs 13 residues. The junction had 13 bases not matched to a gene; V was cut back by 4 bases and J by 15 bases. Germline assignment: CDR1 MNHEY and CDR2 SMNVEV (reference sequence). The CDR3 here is CASSWGRAGREYF. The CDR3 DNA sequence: TGTGCCAGCAGTTGGGGGAGGGCAGGGAGGGAATATTTT.

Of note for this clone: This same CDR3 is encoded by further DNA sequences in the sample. The CDR3 coding sequence is TGCGCCAGCAGCCAGGGACAGGGGAGCTCCTACGAGCAGTACTTC. Translating it yields CASSQGQGSSYEQYF. The chain couples TRBV4-1 to TRBJ2-7, with 10 positions matching TRBD1. V dropped 3 bases and J dropped 0; count of bases not matched to a gene: 2. Germline V gene data show CDR1 as MGHRA and CDR2 as YSYEKL. CDR3 length: 15 residues.

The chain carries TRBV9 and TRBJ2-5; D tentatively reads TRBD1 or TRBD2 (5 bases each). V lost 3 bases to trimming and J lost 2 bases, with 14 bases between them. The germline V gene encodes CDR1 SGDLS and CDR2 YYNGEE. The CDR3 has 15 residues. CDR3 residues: CASSAPGSEQETQYF. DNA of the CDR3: TGTGCCAGCAGCGCCCCAGGGAGCGAACAAGAGACCCAGTACTTC.

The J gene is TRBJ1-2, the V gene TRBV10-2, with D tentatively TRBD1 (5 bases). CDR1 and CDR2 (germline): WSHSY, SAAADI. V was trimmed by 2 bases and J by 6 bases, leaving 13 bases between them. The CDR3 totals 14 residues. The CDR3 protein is CASSETGAADGYTF. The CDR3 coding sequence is TGCGCCAGCAGTGAGACCGGGGCCGCCGATGGCTACACCTTC.